This T cell receptor (beta chain) was sequenced during a study of blood T cell repertoires in COVID-19. V was pared by 3 bases and J by 5 bases, with 6 bases between. From germline, CDR1 is KGHDR and CDR2 SFDVKD. This CDR3 region has 12 residues. The data were produced by immunoSEQ multiplex PCR, yet TCRdb's version contains in-frame clones alone and is incomplete. Seen here are over 120,000 clones, around 89% observed once, and the top ten hold around 3.2%. This sequence was found in a man between 60 and 70 years old with active or convalescent COVID-19. The specimen sequenced was peripheral blood. The chain couples TRBV24-1 to TRBJ1-1; no firm D call. In DNA, the CDR3 is TGTGCCACCAGTGATGCCCGGACTGAAGCTTTCTTT. Translated, it gives CATSDARTEAFF.